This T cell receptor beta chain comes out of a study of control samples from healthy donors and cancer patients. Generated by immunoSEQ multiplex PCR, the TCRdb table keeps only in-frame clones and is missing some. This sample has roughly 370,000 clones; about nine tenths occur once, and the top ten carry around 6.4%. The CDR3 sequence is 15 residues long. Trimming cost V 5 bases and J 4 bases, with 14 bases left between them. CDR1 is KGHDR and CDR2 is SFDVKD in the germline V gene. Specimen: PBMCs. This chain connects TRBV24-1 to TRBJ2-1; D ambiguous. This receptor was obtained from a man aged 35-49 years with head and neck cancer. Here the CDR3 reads CATSARDHYYNEQFF. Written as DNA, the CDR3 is TGTGCCACCAGTGCTCGTGACCATTATTACAATGAGCAGTTCTTC.